This TCR beta chain was profiled in a study of identifying expanded T cells in peripheral blood. Whole-study findings and limits: Approximately 1.2 clones differed between technical replicates, versus approximately 16 and 19 over time. Across healthy donors, higher total template counts meant significantly greater roughly two-week count variance.

Collection occurred without any documented infections or immune events in donors. TCRdb keeps only in-frame clones here, not all; method: immunoSEQ multiplex PCR. The sample lists around 100,000 clones, over 75% occurring once. On this clone itself: Its antigen is unidentified.

Specimen: blood. This receptor was obtained from a person aged 18-69 years in good health.

CDR3 sequence: CASSFSGKVGNTIYF. The CDR3 bases are TGTGCCAGCAGCTTTTCAGGGAAGGTTGGAAACACCATATATTTT. This rearrangement joins TRBV11-2 to TRBJ1-3, with a possible D match to TRBD1 (5 bases). The CDR3 consists of 15 residues. CDR1 and CDR2 from the germline V gene are SGHAT and FQNNGV. Between the trimmed V and J ends, which lost 3 bases and 3 bases, there was a span of 12 bases.